The 7 T cell receptor beta chains presented below share a single source sample, sequenced in a study of blood T cells in healthy people across ages. PCR was performed a second time for about 6 to 11 cycles using a sample-barcoded 5' primer and a J-beta primer mix. TCRdb re-derived calls from the 5' RACE reads in MiXCR, one entry per CDR3 protein. The data hold 850,000 to 1,100,000 distinct CDR3 sequences, with around two fifths observed a single time. The sample was blood. These receptors came from a man between 18 and 29 years old in good health.

This clonotype was seen more than once but under ten times. The chain employs TRBV29-1 and TRBJ1-4; tentatively, D is TRBD1 (6 bases). Deletions cut 8 bases from V and 2 bases from J, with 12 bases between. Germline CDR1 reads SQVTM; CDR2 reads ANQGSEA. The CDR3 is 13 amino acids. CDR3 residues: CSILQGTNEKLFF. In DNA form, the CDR3 reads TGCAGCATCTTACAGGGTACTAATGAAAAACTGTTTTTT.

The table lists this clonotype with a few counts. The rearrangement uses TRBV7-3 and TRBJ2-3; D is possibly TRBD1 (6 bases). CDR1 SGHTA and CDR2 FQGTGA come from the germline V gene. The length of the CDR3 is 15 residues. Trimming removed 1 base at V and 7 bases at J, with 15 bases between. The chain's CDR3 is CASSLSRGGINTQYF. The CDR3 nucleotides are TGTGCCAGCAGCTTAAGCCGTGGGGGCATCAATACGCAGTATTTT.

This clonotype was picked up a small number of times. The J gene is TRBJ2-2, the V gene TRBV27; 9 positions match TRBD1. The CDR3 sequence is 16 residues long. Trimming removed 7 bases from V and 4 bases from J; junction bases left unmatched: 10. Germline assignment: CDR1 MNHEY and CDR2 SMNVEV (reference sequence). CDR3: CASKQSGTGSTGELFF. CDR3 DNA: TGTGCCAGCAAACAAAGCGGGACAGGGAGCACCGGGGAGCTGTTTTTT.

This sequence joins TRBV20-1 and TRBJ2-2; D tentatively fits TRBD1 or TRBD2 (5 bases each). CDR1 is DFQATT, CDR2 SNEGSKA, per germline (reference sequence). CDR3 size: 14 residues. Trimming removed 3 bases at V and 6 bases at J, with 14 bases between. CDR3 residues: CSASRDGLPGELFF. For the CDR3, the DNA is TGCAGTGCTAGCCGGGACGGCCTGCCCGGGGAGCTGTTTTTT.

The rearrangement links TRBV7-2 to TRBJ2-3; D unresolved. The V gene's germline CDR1 is SGHTA and CDR2 FQGNSA. Trimming removed 4 bases from V and 2 bases from J, with 7 bases in between. The CDR3 spans 13 residues. In DNA form, the CDR3 reads TGTGCCAGCAGCTGTGCCCTCACAGATACGCAGTATTTT. This gives the protein CASSCALTDTQYF.

On this clonotype: Relative to the germline gene, one junction end is altered; a read error may explain this. This chain uses TRBV20-1 with TRBJ1-5, with 9 positions matching TRBD1. The CDR3 consists of 15 residues. Germline-derived CDR1 and CDR2 are DFQATT and SNEGSKA (reference sequence). The CDR3 loop reads CSAGGTGNGNQPQHF. Written as DNA, the CDR3 is TGCAGTGCCGGGGGGACAGGGAATGGCAATCAACCCCAGCATTTT.

The CDR3 DNA sequence: TGTGCCAGCAGCCAAGTCACCCGGACAGGGGGCGGAAATGAGCAGTTCTTC. Translation gives CASSQVTRTGGGNEQFF. The chain uses TRBV4-2 and TRBJ2-1; 11 positions match TRBD1. This CDR3 is 17 amino acids long. CDR1 LGHNA and CDR2 YNFKEQ come from the germline V gene. Trimming cost V 1 base and J 7 bases; bases outside gene matches: 9.